A single sample gave rise to the 29 T cell receptor beta chains below, sequenced in a study of CD8 T cells in ankylosing spondylitis. Study-level points and caveats: Ankylosing spondylitis blood seemed to carry a telltale TCR beta motif made of about 8 highly homologous variants.

Each CDR3 protein gets one entry after TCRdb re-called the 5' RACE reads with MiXCR. This repertoire shows 100,000 or so distinct CDR3 sequences, just under 9% found once; its top ten account for about 31%. The antigens these receptors bind are not known. The sequencing input was blood, either unsorted or a sorted T cell fraction (not recorded which). Source of these receptors: a male donor with ankylosing spondylitis.

The table lists this clonotype with many counts. This chain uses TRBV11-1 with TRBJ2-1; perhaps TRBD2 as D (6 bases). CDR1 and CDR2 from the germline V gene are SGHAT and FQDESV (reference sequence). CDR3 length equals 18 residues. The V end was cut by 4 bases, the J end by 0 bases, with 19 bases between. The CDR3 DNA follows: TGTGCCAGCAGCTACCCGCCCCTAGCGTCCTACTCCTACAATGAGCAGTTCTTC. Protein sequence: CASSYPPLASYSYNEQFF.

V and J are TRBV27 and TRBJ2-7; 7 bases map to TRBD2. The V gene end was trimmed by 4 bases and the J gene end by 2 bases; junction bases not matched to a gene: 8. CDR3 length: 15 residues. CDR1 is MNHEY, CDR2 SMNVEV, per germline (reference sequence). In nucleotides, the CDR3 is TGTGCCAGCAGTTGGCTAGCGGCACCTCCCTACGAGCAGTACGTC. Its translation: CASSWLAAPPYEQYV.

Only a few counts were recorded for this clonotype. V is TRBV6-1 and J is TRBJ2-1; 10 bases are a match to TRBD2. The CDR3 has 14 residues. V lost 6 bases to trimming and J lost 8 bases; unmatched junction nucleotides: 7. Germline V gene data show CDR1 as MNHNS and CDR2 as SASEGT. CDR3 protein: CASSGTSDWDEQFF. CDR3 bases: TGTGCCAGCAGCGGGACTAGCGATTGGGATGAGCAGTTCTTC.

The chain has TRBV6-1 and TRBJ2-7; D is undetermined. The germline gives CDR1 MNHNS, CDR2 SASEGT. The ends were cut back, 1 base at V and 3 bases at J, with 13 bases in the middle. This CDR3 has 15 amino acids. CDR3 DNA: TGTGCCAGCAGTGAAGTAATAGCCCATCACTACGAGCAGTACGTC. Encoded protein: CASSEVIAHHYEQYV.

This clonotype was detected a few times. The V call is TRBV7-8, the J call TRBJ1-4; D is perhaps TRBD1 (5 bases). The CDR3 is made up of 14 amino acids. V was shortened by 5 bases and J by 5 bases, with 12 bases between the two germline ends. The germline CDR1 and CDR2 sequences are SGHVS and FQNEAQ. As DNA, the CDR3 is TGTGCCAGCAGCCAAAGACAGAACAATGAAAAACTGTTTTTT. This codes for CASSQRQNNEKLFF.

To note about this clonotype: Germline is not matched at one junction end, which may reflect a read error. The rearrangement joins TRBV4-1 to TRBJ2-2; possibly TRBD2 for D (6 bases). This CDR3 is 12 amino acids long. CDR1 is MGHRA and CDR2 is YSYEKL in the germline V gene. The chain's CDR3 is CASSQEGGELYF. As DNA, the CDR3 is TGCGCCAGCAGCCAAGAAGGAGGGGAGCTGTATTTT.

This clonotype was seen only a few times. In DNA form, the CDR3 reads TGTGCCAGCAGTGGGGGGGCAGGCCAGCCCCAGCATTTT. Its protein product is CASSGGAGQPQHF. The chain links TRBV5-6 to TRBJ1-5; possible D gene TRBD1, 6 bases. Trimming left V 5 bases short and J 7 bases short, with 13 bases between. The CDR3 spans 13 residues. CDR1 SGHDT and CDR2 YYEEEE come from the germline V gene.

The chain couples TRBV5-6 to TRBJ2-1, with D unresolved. The CDR3 runs 13 residues. Germline V gene sequence: CDR1 SGHDT, CDR2 YYEEEE. Trimming stripped 0 bases from V and 5 bases from J, with 6 bases between. Written as DNA, the CDR3 is TGTGCCAGCAGCTTGGGGCCGAACAATGAGCAGTTCTTC. Amino acids: CASSLGPNNEQFF.

The gene calls are TRBV20-1 and TRBJ1-6; unclear D gene. The CDR3 sequence is 12 residues long. Trimming removed 4 bases at V and 1 base at J, with 2 bases between. Germline V gene lookup returns CDR1 DFQATT and CDR2 SNEGSKA (reference sequence). This CDR3 reads CSAISYNSPLHF. The CDR3 coding sequence is TGCAGTGCTATATCCTATAATTCACCCCTCCACTTT.

This clonotype was recorded at least ten times. The V call is TRBV12-3 or TRBV12-4, the J call TRBJ1-2; D is possibly TRBD1 (5 bases). This CDR3 contains 15 residues. V was shortened by 5 bases and J by 0 bases, with 13 bases between the two germline ends. Written as DNA, the CDR3 is TGTGCCAGCAGTCCAGCGGGGACCTCTAACTATGGCTACACCTTC. It is translated as CASSPAGTSNYGYTF.

This clonotype was recorded at least ten times. The chain combines TRBV29-1 with TRBJ2-1; a weak D match, TRBD2 (5 bases). The CDR3 totals 12 residues. V gave up 4 bases and J gave up 4 bases, with 8 bases separating them. Germline CDR1 and CDR2: SQVTM and ANQGSEA. For the CDR3, the DNA is TGCAGCGTTGGGAGGAGTTACAATGAGCAGTTCTTC. Protein product: CSVGRSYNEQFF.

There are many counts of this clonotype. The gene calls are TRBV14 and TRBJ1-5, with D unclear. Trimming took 9 bases from V and 4 from J, leaving 10 bases between them. From germline, CDR1 is SGHDN and CDR2 FVKESK. There are 12 residues in the CDR3. CDR3 residues: CARHGTNQPQHF. The CDR3 DNA sequence: TGTGCCAGACACGGCACGAATCAGCCCCAGCATTTT.

This clonotype was counted a few times. The chain couples TRBV10-3 to TRBJ1-2; 7 nucleotides match TRBD1. Germline trimming cut 0 bases from V and 4 bases from J; bases unmatched to any gene: 5. CDR3 length equals 15 residues. Looked up from germline, CDR1 is ENHRY and CDR2 is SYGVKD. Here the CDR3 DNA reads TGTGCCATCAGTGAGTCAGGGGGCCTCGGCTATGGCTACACCTTC. Its translation is CAISESGGLGYGYTF.

This clonotype was found many times. The chain employs TRBV12-3 or TRBV12-4 and TRBJ2-5; D gene ambiguous. CDR3 length: 14 residues. Trimming cost V 4 bases and J 1 base, with 10 bases left between them. CDR3 DNA sequence: TGTGCCAGCAGTTCCCTAGAGGCCCAAGAGACCCAGTACTTC. This encodes CASSSLEAQETQYF.

This clonotype has a single count. The genes are TRBV4-1 and TRBJ1-1; D is ambiguous. The CDR3 extends over 16 amino acids. Germline CDR1 MGHRA, CDR2 YSYEKL. The V gene lost 4 bases and the J gene lost 5 bases, with 20 bases spanning the gap. The CDR3 DNA follows: TGCGCCAGCAGCCGTAGCGGAGGAATCGGTATAACTGAAGCTTTCTTT. Translated: CASSRSGGIGITEAFF.

This clonotype was seen only a few times. J is TRBJ2-5 and V is TRBV7-9; D is undetermined. CDR3 length: 16 residues. V lost 5 bases, J lost 0 bases, and 16 bases lay in between. Germline CDR1 and CDR2: SEHNR and FQNEAQ (reference sequence). CDR3 nucleotides: TGTGCCAGCAGCCTACCCACGGCGGCTAACCAAGAGACCCAGTACTTC. Encoded protein: CASSLPTAANQETQYF.

The sample holds many counts of this clonotype. This chain links TRBV27 with TRBJ2-1; 8 bases match TRBD1. Germline V lookup: CDR1 MNHEY, CDR2 SMNVEV (reference sequence). The length of the CDR3 is 15 residues. Unmatched junction bases numbered 9, after V lost 2 bases and J lost 9 bases. The CDR3 nucleotides read TGTGCCAGCAGTTTAATCCAGGGGGCGGAGGGTGAGCAGTTCTTC. This translates into CASSLIQGAEGEQFF.

This clonotype has more than one count but fewer than ten. This chain links TRBV19 with TRBJ1-2, with 11 bases lining up with TRBD1. CDR1 is LNHDA and CDR2 is SQIVND in the germline V gene (reference sequence). CDR3 length: 16 residues. Unmatched junction bases numbered 7, after V lost 3 bases and J lost 4 bases. CDR3 bases: TGTGCCAGTAGTATCCGGGGACAGGGGGTCGTCTATGGCTACACCTTC. It encodes CASSIRGQGVVYGYTF.

This clonotype was found many times. This chain links TRBV13 with TRBJ2-2, with 7 bases aligning to TRBD2. V gave up 5 bases and J gave up 4 bases; unmatched junction bases: 10. Germline-derived CDR1 and CDR2 are PRHDT and FYEKMQ (reference sequence). CDR3 size: 16 residues. CDR3 sequence: CASSPAPGRATGELFF. CDR3 sequence (DNA): TGTGCCAGCAGCCCCGCGCCGGGGAGGGCCACCGGGGAGCTGTTTTTT.

This sequence joins TRBV5-4 and TRBJ2-7, with 7 bases aligning to TRBD2. CDR3 length: 15 amino acids. CDR1 and CDR2 (germline): SGHNT, YYREEE (reference sequence). V lost 3 bases to trimming and J lost 2 bases; unmatched junction nucleotides: 8. The DNA for the CDR3 is TGTGCCAGCAGCTGGCGCAGCGGGACCGCCTACGAGCAGTACTTC. This sequence encodes CASSWRSGTAYEQYF. The whole variable domain, remainder taken from reference TRBV5-4 and TRBJ2-7, is ETGVTQSPTHLIKTRGQQVTLRCSSQSGHNTVSWYQQALGQGPQFIFQYYREEENGRGNFPPRFSGLQFPNYSSELNVNALELDDSALYLCASSWRSGTAYEQYFGPGTRLTVT.

This clonotype was seen ten or more times. The V and J genes are TRBV12-3 or TRBV12-4 and TRBJ2-7; no definite D call. Between the trimmed V and J ends, which lost 4 bases and 0 bases, there was a span of 10 bases. This CDR3 has 14 amino acids. The CDR3 nucleotides are TGTGCCAGCAGTTCTGTCCCGAACTCCTACGAGCAGTACGTC. It translates to CASSSVPNSYEQYV.

This clonotype was counted only a few times. The chain combines TRBV3-1 with TRBJ2-1, with a weak D call TRBD2 (6 bases). The V and J ends lost 4 bases and 5 bases respectively, with 15 bases between them. This CDR3 is built from 15 residues. Germline V gene data show CDR1 as LGHDT and CDR2 as YNNKEL (reference sequence). The CDR3 nucleotides read TGTGCCAGCAGCCTACTTAGCGGACCCGACAATGAGCAGTTCTTC. It yields the protein CASSLLSGPDNEQFF.

This clonotype was counted between two and nine times. This chain connects TRBV15 to TRBJ1-2; tentative D call: TRBD1 (5 bases). Germline assignment: CDR1 LNHNV and CDR2 YYDKDF (reference sequence). The CDR3 has 15 residues. V dropped 3 bases and J dropped 4 bases, with 15 bases sitting between them. The DNA for the CDR3 is TGTGCCACCAGCAGGGATCGGGGGGTACCCTATGGCTACACCTTC. This translates into CATSRDRGVPYGYTF. The full variable domain, its missing parts supplied by reference TRBV15 and TRBJ1-2, is DAMVIQNPRYQVTQFGKPVTLSCSQTLNHNVMYWYQQKSSQAPKLLFHYYDKDFNNEADTPDNFQSRRPNTSFCFLDIRSPGLGDTAMYLCATSRDRGVPYGYTFGSGTRLTVV.

This clonotype was found once. V gene TRBV29-1 combines with J gene TRBJ1-2; D unclear. V was pared by 2 bases and J by 5 bases, with 18 bases between. CDR3 length equals 15 residues. Germline loops: CDR1 SQVTM, CDR2 ANQGSEA. The CDR3 DNA sequence: TGCAGCGTTGAATCGAACCGAGATCCCCCTTATGGCTACACCTTC. Translation: CSVESNRDPPYGYTF.

The V and J genes are TRBV7-9 and TRBJ2-2; no clear D. The germline V and J ends were trimmed by 4 bases and 7 bases, with 4 bases remaining between them. The CDR3 is 11 amino acids. CDR1 is SEHNR and CDR2 is FQNEAQ in the germline V gene (reference sequence). Here the CDR3 DNA reads TGTGCCAGCAGCTACCTCGGGGAGCTGTTTTTT. Residues: CASSYLGELFF.

In its sample, this clonotype was seen many times. V usage is TRBV6-1 and J usage is TRBJ2-6; 13 nucleotides align to TRBD2. With V trimmed by 6 bases and J by 3 bases, 11 bases remained unmatched. CDR3 length: 19 amino acids. CDR1 is MNHNS and CDR2 is SASEGT in the germline V gene. The CDR3 protein is CASSPTVLAGGSGANVLTF. The CDR3, as DNA: TGTGCCAGCAGCCCCACAGTACTAGCGGGAGGGAGTGGGGCCAACGTCCTGACTTTC.

This clonotype occurred a few times. This chain links TRBV27 with TRBJ1-1; D gene ambiguous. The CDR3 is made up of 14 amino acids. Germline V gene data show CDR1 as MNHEY and CDR2 as SMNVEV (reference sequence). V lost 2 bases and J 4 bases, leaving 11 bases between the germline ends. The CDR3 here is CASSLVPSGTEAFF. CDR3 coding DNA: TGTGCCAGCAGTTTAGTCCCTTCAGGCACTGAAGCTTTCTTT.

This chain joins TRBV2 and TRBJ2-3, with 7 bases lining up with TRBD2. This CDR3 contains 15 residues. Germline V gives CDR1 SNHLY, CDR2 FYNNEI. Unmatched junction bases numbered 9, after V lost 6 bases and J lost 3 bases. Written as DNA, the CDR3 is TGTGCCAGCAGACCCCTGGCGGGAGAAACAGATACGCAGTATTTT. Its protein is CASRPLAGETDTQYF.

The rearrangement links TRBV6-1 to TRBJ2-3, with TRBD2 matching over 8 bases. The CDR3 has 16 residues. V gave up 11 bases and J gave up 6 bases; unmatched junction bases: 19. From germline, CDR1 is MNHNS and CDR2 SASEGT. Here the CDR3 reads CAGRPGSGGPWDTQYF. CDR3 coding DNA: TGTGCCGGGCGCCCCGGTTCGGGAGGGCCGTGGGATACGCAGTATTTT.